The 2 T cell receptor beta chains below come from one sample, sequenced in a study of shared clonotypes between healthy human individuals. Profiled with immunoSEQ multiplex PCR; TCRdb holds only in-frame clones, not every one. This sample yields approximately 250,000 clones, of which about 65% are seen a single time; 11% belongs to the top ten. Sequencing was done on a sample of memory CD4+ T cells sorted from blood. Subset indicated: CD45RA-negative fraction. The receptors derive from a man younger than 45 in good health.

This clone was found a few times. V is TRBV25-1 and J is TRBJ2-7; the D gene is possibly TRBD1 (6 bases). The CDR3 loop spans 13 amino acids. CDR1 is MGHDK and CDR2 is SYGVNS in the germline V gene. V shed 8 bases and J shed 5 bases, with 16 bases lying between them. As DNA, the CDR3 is TGTGCCAGCGTATCATCCAGGGGTCACGAGCAGTACTTC. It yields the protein CASVSSRGHEQYF.

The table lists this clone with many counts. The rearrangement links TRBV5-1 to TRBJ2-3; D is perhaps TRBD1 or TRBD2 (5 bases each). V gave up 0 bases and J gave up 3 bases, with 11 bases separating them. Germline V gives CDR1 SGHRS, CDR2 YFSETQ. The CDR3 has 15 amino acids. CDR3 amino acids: CASSLATGRTDTQYF. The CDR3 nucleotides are TGCGCCAGCAGCTTGGCCACGGGGCGGACAGATACGCAGTATTTT.